The clone carrying this TCR beta chain was recorded many times. The antigen is undetermined. Per germline, CDR1 SGHTA and CDR2 FQGNSA. V dropped 3 bases and J dropped 7 bases, with 10 bases sitting between them. The CDR3 loop spans 12 amino acids. This sample was taken from a study of T cell repertoires in cytomegalovirus infection. Study-level background: Based on public TCR beta signatures, there were indications of CMV infection and of a matching HLA type. Study outcomes and limitations: Of the TCR beta families, the public ones yielded a cumulative frequency that identified carriers of CMV plus the relevant HLA. In two of eight donors, the top clonotype was HLA-C-restricted CMV-specific.

TCRdb fed the reads into MiXCR, producing one record per CDR3 protein. The sample yields about 460,000 distinct CDR3 sequences, approximately 10% seen once. The source of this sequence is a human donor in good health (CMV status not recorded). Some clones in this sample may be carry-over from other donors' samples. The rearrangement joins TRBV7-2 to TRBJ2-7; no reliable D call. Sequencing was performed on PBMCs. For the CDR3, the DNA is TGTGCCAGCAGCTTGGAGCTGGGGGAGCAGTACTTC. Encoded protein: CASSLELGEQYF. The full variable domain, with the rest looked up from reference TRBV7-2 and TRBJ2-7, is GAGVSQSPSNKVTEKGKDVELRCDPISGHTALYWYRQSLGQGLEFLIYFQGNSAPDKSGLPSDRFSAERTGGSVSTLTIQRTQQEDSAVYLCASSLELGEQYFGPGTRLTVT.